Listed here are 5 T cell receptor beta chains from one sample, sequenced in a study of blood T cell repertoires in COVID-19. Produced via immunoSEQ multiplex PCR; TCRdb's table is partial and in-frame only. The sample includes 450,000 or so clones, nearly 90% seen only once; the top ten take 0.7% to 1%. The sample consisted of peripheral blood. Source of these receptors: a man younger than 35 with COVID-19, enrolled during active disease.

The chain is built from TRBV2 and TRBJ1-1, with 7 bases aligning to TRBD1. This CDR3 is built from 16 residues. V lost 7 bases to trimming and J lost 2 bases; unmatched junction nucleotides: 13. Germline assignment: CDR1 SNHLY and CDR2 FYNNEI. The CDR3 region has the DNA TGTGCCAGCACCCAAAGGGTAGGGGGCGGAAACACTGAAGCTTTCTTT. Amino acids: CASTQRVGGGNTEAFF.

The gene calls are TRBV7-9 and TRBJ1-1, with 11 nucleotides matching TRBD1. CDR1 SEHNR and CDR2 FQNEAQ come from the germline V gene (reference sequence). V gave up 8 bases and J gave up 4 bases; unmatched junction bases: 12. This CDR3 is 16 amino acids long. The DNA for the CDR3 is TGTGCCAGCGAGGGACAGGGGGTTGTTTACGGCACTGAAGCTTTCTTT. Protein product: CASEGQGVVYGTEAFF.

CDR3 sequence reads: CASKPKRETQYF. CDR3 bases: TGTGCCAGCAAACCGAAGCGGGAGACGCAGTATTTT. This chain joins TRBV12-3 or TRBV12-4 and TRBJ2-3, with TRBD2 matching 8 bases. This CDR3 comprises 12 residues. With V trimmed by 7 bases and J by 9 bases, 6 bases remained unmatched.

The V call is TRBV5-1, the J call TRBJ2-1; TRBD1 might be the D (5 bases). V lost 4 bases and J 7 bases, leaving 15 bases between the germline ends. CDR3 size: 14 residues. Germline loops: CDR1 SGHRS, CDR2 YFSETQ. The CDR3 sequence is CASSDDSLWNEQFF. In DNA, the CDR3 is TGCGCCAGCAGCGACGACAGTCTGTGGAATGAGCAGTTCTTC.

This clone was counted once. The chain has TRBV15 and TRBJ1-3, with D perhaps TRBD1 (6 bases). Per the germline V gene, CDR1 is LNHNV and CDR2 is YYDKDF (reference sequence). This CDR3 has 20 amino acids. The ends were cut back, 0 bases at V and 4 bases at J, with 25 bases in the middle. The CDR3: CATSRDRGNGQRHGGNTIYF. CDR3 bases: TGTGCCACCAGCAGAGATAGGGGGAACGGACAGCGCCACGGGGGAAACACCATATATTTT.